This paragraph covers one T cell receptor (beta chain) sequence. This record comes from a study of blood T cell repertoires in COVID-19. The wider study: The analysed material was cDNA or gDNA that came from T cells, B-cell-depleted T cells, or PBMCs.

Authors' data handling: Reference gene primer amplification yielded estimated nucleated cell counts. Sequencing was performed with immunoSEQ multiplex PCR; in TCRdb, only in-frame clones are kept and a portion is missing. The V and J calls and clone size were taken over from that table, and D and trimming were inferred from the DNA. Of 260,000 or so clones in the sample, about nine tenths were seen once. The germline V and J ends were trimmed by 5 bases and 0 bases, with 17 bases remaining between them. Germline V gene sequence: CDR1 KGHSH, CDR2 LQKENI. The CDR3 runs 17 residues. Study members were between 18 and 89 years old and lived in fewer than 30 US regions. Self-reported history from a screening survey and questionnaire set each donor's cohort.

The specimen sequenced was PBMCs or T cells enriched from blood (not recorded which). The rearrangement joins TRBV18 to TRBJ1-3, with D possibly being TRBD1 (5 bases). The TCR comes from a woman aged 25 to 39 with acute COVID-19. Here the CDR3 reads CASSTTTETVSGNTIYF. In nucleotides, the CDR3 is TGTGCCAGCTCAACGACGACGGAGACAGTCTCTGGAAACACCATATATTTT.